This T cell receptor (beta chain) derives from a study of T cell responses to AZD1222 COVID-19 vaccine. V shed 1 base and J shed 3 bases, with 9 bases lying between them. Germline-derived CDR1 and CDR2 are KGHSH and LQKENI. This CDR3 has 14 amino acids. Assay used: immunoSEQ multiplex PCR; TCRdb lists only in-frame clones, some missing. This table holds 150,000 to 200,000 clones, approximately 95% found once. The chain recombines TRBV18 with TRBJ1-2; D may be TRBD1 (5 bases). The TCR sequence derives from an adult in good health. Here the sequenced sample was peripheral blood, taken on day 0 of AZD1222 vaccination. The CDR3 DNA reads TGTGCCAGCTCACCACAGGGGCTAGACTATGGCTACACCTTC. It is translated as CASSPQGLDYGYTF.